This T cell receptor delta chain was sequenced during a study of Vδ1+ human thymocytes. The study, taken as a whole, reports: Unlike peripheral blood Vdelta1+ controls, thymic delta-chain sequences included 15% to 25% Vdelta2 and few Vdelta3. Highly polyclonal TRG and TRD repertoires with Gaussian CDR3 length distributions appeared in thymus. TRD repertoires were essentially private, unlike widely shared TRG clonotypes.

Extracted RNA was reverse transcribed into cDNA. The CDR3 regions were amplified by multiplex PCR from V-gene primers to a constant-region primer. TCRdb called clones from the multiplex PCR reads again using CATT. Of approximately 24,000 delta-chain clones detected, nearly 7.5% appear once; the ten largest clones hold approximately 1%. Thymocytes were sorted as CD3+ TCRVdelta1+ TCRVdelta2- after alphabeta T cell depletion. Turning to this clone: What it binds is not known.

Deletions cut 3 bases from V and 11 bases from J, with 22 bases between. The germline V gene has CDR1 TSWWSYY and CDR2 QGS. The CDR3 has 15 residues. The chain has TRDV1 and TRDJ1; a possible D gene is TRDD3 (5 bases). Sequenced input: Vdelta1+ gamma-delta thymocytes from the thymus. The subset was: FACS-sorted CD3+ TCRalphabeta- TCRVdelta1+ TCRVdelta2- thymocytes. The receptor was isolated from a girl less than two years old who had congenital heart surgery. CDR3 in amino acids: CALGEPRARYIRLIF. CDR3 nucleotides: TGTGCTCTTGGGGAGCCGCGGGCTCGATACATACGGCTCATCTTT.